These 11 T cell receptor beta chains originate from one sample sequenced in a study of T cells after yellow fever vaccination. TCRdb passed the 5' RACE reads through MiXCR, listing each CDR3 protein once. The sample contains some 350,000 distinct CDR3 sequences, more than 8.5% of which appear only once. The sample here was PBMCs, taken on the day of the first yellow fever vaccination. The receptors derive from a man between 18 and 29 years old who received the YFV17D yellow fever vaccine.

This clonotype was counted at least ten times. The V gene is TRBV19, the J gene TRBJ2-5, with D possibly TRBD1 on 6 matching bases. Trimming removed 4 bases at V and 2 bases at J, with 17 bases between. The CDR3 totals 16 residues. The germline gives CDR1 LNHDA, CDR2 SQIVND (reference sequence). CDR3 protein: CASSKRQGRLQETQYF. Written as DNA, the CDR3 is TGTGCCAGTAGTAAGAGGCAGGGGCGGCTTCAAGAGACCCAGTACTTC.

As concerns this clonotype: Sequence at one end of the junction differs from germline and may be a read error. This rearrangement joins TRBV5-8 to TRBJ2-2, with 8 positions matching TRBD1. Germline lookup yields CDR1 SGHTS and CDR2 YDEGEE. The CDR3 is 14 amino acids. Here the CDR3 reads CASSLTGGTGQLFF. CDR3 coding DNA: TGTGCCAGCAGCCTTACAGGGGGTACCGGGCAGCTGTTTTTT.

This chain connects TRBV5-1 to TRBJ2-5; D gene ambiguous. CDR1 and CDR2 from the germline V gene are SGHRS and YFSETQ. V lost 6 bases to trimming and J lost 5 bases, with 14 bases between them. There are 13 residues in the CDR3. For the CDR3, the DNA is TGCGCCAGCATCAAGCGCCTCCACGAGACCCAGTACTTC. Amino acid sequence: CASIKRLHETQYF.

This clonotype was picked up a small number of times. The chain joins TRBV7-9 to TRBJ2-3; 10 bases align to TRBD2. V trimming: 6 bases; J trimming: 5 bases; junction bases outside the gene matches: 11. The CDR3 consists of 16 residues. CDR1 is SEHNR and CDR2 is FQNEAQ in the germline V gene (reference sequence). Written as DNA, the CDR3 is TGTGCCAGCAGTCAGAAGCGGGGGGGCCGAATAGATACGCAGTATTTT. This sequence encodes CASSQKRGGRIDTQYF.

In DNA, the CDR3 is TGTGCCAGTAGTAACATAGCCAAAAACATTCAGTACTTC. Protein sequence: CASSNIAKNIQYF. V usage is TRBV19 and J usage is TRBJ2-4; the D is unclear. Germline values: CDR1 LNHDA, CDR2 SQIVND (reference sequence). The CDR3 consists of 13 residues. Trimming shortened V by 4 bases and J by 0 bases, and 4 bases separated the two germline ends.

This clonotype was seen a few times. CDR3 in DNA: TGTGCCAGCAGCTTAGCGATCCAGCGGGGGGCGAGCACAGATACGCAGTATTTT. This translates into CASSLAIQRGASTDTQYF. V gene TRBV11-1 combines with J gene TRBJ2-3, with 9 bases identical to TRBD2. The CDR3 loop spans 18 amino acids. J was trimmed by 0 bases and V by 0 bases; bases with no gene match: 7. From germline, CDR1 is SGHAT and CDR2 FQDESV (reference sequence).

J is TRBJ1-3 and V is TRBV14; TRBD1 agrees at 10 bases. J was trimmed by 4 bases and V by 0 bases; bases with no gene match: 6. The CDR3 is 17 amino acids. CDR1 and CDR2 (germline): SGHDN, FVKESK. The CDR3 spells CASSQDNGTGAGNTIYF. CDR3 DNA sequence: TGTGCCAGCAGCCAAGATAACGGGACAGGGGCAGGAAACACCATATATTTT.

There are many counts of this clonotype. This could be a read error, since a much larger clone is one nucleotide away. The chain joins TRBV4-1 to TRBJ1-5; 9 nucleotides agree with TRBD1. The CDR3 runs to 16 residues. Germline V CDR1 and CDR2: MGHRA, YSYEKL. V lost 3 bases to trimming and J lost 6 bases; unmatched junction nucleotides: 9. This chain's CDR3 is CASSQPGQGPSQPQHF. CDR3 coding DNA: TGCGCCAGCAGCCAGCCGGGACAGGGTCCCAGTCAGCCCCAGCATTTT.

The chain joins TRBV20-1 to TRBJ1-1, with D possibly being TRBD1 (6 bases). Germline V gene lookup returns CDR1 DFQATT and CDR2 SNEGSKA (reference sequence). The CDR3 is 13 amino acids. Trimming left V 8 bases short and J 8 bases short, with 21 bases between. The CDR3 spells CSPWTAREVEAFF. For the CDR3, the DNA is TGCAGTCCCTGGACAGCTCGCGAAGTAGAAGCTTTCTTT.

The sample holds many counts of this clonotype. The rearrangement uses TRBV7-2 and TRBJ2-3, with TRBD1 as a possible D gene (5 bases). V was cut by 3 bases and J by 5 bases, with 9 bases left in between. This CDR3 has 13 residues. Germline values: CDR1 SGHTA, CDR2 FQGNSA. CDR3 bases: TGTGCCAGCAGCTTTGGGGCTGGAGATACGCAGTATTTT. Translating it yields CASSFGAGDTQYF.

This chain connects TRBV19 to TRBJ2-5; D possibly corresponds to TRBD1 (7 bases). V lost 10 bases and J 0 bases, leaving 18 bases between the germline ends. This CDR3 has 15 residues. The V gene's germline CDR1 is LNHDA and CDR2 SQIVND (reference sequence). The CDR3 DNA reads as TGTGCCACAAGGAGGGGACAGCGAAACCAAGAGACCCAGTACTTC. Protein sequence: CATRRGQRNQETQYF.